This TCR beta chain was obtained from a study of blood T cell repertoires in COVID-19. Study-level information: T cells, B-cell-depleted T cells, or PBMCs provided the cDNA or gDNA that served as material.

Profiled with immunoSEQ multiplex PCR; TCRdb holds only in-frame clones, not every one. The sample holds some 100,000 clones, more than 70% seen once. The CDR3 contains 14 residues. Germline V lookup: CDR1 LNHDA, CDR2 SQIVND (reference sequence). The trim removed 9 bases at V and 1 base at J, leaving 7 bases unmatched. The chain recombines TRBV19 with TRBJ2-7; TRBD2 matches at 9 bases. The source material was peripheral blood. This clonotype was sampled from a human donor in a cohort sampled during active COVID-19. The CDR3 nucleotides are TGTGCCAGAAGAGGACTAGCGCATTCCTACGAGCAGTACTTC. This sequence encodes CARRGLAHSYEQYF.